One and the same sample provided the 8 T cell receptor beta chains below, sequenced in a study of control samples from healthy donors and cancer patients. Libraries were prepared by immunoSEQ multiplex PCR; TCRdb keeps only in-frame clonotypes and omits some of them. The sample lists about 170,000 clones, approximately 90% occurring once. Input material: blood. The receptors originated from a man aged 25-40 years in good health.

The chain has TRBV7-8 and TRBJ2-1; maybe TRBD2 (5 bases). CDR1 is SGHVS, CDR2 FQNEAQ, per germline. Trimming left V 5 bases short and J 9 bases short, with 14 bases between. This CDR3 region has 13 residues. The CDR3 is CASSESSRGEQFF. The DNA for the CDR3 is TGTGCCAGCAGCGAGTCCTCACGGGGTGAGCAGTTCTTC.

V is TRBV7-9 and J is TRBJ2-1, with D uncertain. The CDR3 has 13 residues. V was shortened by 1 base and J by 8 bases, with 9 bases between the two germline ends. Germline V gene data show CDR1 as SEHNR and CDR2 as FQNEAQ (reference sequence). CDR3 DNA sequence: TGTGCCAGCAGCTTAGTCGATTGGGATGAGCAGTTCTTC. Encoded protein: CASSLVDWDEQFF.

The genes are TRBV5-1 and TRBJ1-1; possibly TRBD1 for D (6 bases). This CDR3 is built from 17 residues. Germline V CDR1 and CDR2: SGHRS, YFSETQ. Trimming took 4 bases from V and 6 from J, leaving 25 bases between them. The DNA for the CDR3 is TGCGCCAGCAGCGTGGGGGACGCGGGGGGCCCAAGTTCTGAAGCTTTCTTT. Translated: CASSVGDAGGPSSEAFF.

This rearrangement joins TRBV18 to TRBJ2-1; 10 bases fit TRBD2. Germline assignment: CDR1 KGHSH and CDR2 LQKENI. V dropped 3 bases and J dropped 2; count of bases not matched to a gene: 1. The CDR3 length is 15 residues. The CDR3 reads CASSPLAGAYNEQFF. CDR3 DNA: TGTGCCAGCTCACCCCTAGCGGGGGCCTACAATGAGCAGTTCTTC.

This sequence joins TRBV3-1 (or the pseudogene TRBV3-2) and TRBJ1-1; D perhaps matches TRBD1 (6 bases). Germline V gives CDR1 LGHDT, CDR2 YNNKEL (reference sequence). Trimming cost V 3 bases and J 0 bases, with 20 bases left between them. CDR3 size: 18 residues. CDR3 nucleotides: TGTGCCAGCAGCCATCTACAGGGACGGGCCGGGGTGAACACTGAAGCTTTCTTT. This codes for CASSHLQGRAGVNTEAFF.

This chain's CDR3 is CASSLPGFSQETQYF. In DNA, the CDR3 is TGTGCCAGCAGCCTTCCCGGTTTTAGCCAAGAGACCCAGTACTTC. V gene TRBV28 combines with J gene TRBJ2-5; the D is unclear. CDR1 MDHEN and CDR2 SYDVKM come from the germline V gene. The CDR3 extends over 15 amino acids. V was shortened by 6 bases and J by 1 base, with 15 bases between the two germline ends.

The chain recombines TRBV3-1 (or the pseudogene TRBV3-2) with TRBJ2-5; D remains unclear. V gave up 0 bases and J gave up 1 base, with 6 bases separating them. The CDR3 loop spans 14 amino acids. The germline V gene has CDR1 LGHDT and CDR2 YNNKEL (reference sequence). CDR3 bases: TGTGCCAGCAGCCAAGAATTAACCCAAGAGACCCAGTACTTC. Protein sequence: CASSQELTQETQYF.

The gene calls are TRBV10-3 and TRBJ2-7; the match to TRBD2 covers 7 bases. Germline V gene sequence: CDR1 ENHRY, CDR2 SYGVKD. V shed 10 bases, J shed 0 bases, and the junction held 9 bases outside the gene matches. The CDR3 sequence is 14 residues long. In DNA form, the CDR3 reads TGTGCCACCAAGGACCGGGAGGCCTCCTACGAGCAGTACTTC. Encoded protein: CATKDREASYEQYF.